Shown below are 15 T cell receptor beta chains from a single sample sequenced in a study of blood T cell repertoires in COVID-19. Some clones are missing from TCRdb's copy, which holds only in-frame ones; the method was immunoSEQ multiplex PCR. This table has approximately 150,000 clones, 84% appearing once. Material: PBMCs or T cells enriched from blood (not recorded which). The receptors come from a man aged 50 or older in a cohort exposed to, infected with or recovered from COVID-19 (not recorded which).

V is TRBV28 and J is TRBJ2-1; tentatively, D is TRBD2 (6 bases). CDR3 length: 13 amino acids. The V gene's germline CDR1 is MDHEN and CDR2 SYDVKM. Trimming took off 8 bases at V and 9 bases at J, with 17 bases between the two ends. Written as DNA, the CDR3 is TGTGCCAGCGTTCGCGGACTAAGAGGTGAGCAGTTCTTC. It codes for CASVRGLRGEQFF.

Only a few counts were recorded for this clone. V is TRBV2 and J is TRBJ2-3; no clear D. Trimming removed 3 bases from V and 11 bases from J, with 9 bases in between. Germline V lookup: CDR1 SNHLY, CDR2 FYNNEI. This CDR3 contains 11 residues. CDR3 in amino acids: CASSEFLLQYF. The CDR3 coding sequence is TGTGCCAGCAGTGAGTTCCTTTTGCAGTATTTT.

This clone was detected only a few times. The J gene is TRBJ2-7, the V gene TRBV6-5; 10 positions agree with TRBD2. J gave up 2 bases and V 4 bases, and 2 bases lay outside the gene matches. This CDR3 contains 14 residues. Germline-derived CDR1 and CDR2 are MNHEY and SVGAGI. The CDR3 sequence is CASSLSGRAYEQYF. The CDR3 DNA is TGTGCCAGCAGTTTAAGCGGGAGGGCCTACGAGCAGTACTTC.

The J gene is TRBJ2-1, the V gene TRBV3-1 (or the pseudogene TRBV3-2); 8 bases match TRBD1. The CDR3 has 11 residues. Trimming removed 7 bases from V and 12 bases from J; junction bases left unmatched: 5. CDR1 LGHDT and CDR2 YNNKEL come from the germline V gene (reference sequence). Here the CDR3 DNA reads TGTGCCAGCACCCTTGGACAGGGGCAGTTCTTC. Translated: CASTLGQGQFF.

The CDR3, as DNA: TGTGCCAGCTCACCACGAATCCCGTTAGGGGCGACCAACTATGGCTACACCTTC. Translated: CASSPRIPLGATNYGYTF. The rearrangement uses TRBV18 and TRBJ1-2, with D perhaps matching TRBD1 (5 bases). Per the germline V gene, CDR1 is KGHSH and CDR2 is LQKENI. V was cut by 1 base and J by 2 bases, with 20 bases left in between. The CDR3 runs to 18 residues.

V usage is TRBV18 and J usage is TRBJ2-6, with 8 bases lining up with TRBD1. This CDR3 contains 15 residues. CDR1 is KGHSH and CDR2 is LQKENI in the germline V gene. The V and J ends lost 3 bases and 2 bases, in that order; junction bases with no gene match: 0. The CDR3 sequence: CASSPGQAGANVLTF. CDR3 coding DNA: TGTGCCAGCTCACCGGGACAGGCTGGGGCCAACGTCCTGACTTTC.

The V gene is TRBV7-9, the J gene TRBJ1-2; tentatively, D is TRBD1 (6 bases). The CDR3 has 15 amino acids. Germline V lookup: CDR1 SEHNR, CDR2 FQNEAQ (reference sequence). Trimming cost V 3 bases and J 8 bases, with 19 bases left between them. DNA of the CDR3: TGTGCCAGCAGCTTTCTCGCTTCACAGGGTGGCGGCTACACCTTC. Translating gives CASSFLASQGGGYTF.

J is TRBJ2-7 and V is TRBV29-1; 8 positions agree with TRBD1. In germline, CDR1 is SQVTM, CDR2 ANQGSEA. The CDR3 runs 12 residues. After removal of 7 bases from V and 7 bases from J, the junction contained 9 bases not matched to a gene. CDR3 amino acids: CSARTGRLEQYF. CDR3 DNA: TGCAGCGCCCGGACAGGGCGGTTAGAGCAGTACTTC.

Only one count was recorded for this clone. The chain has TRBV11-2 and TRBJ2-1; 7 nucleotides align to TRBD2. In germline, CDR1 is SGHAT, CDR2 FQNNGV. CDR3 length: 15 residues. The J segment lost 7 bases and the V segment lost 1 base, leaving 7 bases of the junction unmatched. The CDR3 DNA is TGTGCCAGCAGCTTAGTCGGAGCCGGGGGGAATGAGCAGTTCTTC. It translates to CASSLVGAGGNEQFF.

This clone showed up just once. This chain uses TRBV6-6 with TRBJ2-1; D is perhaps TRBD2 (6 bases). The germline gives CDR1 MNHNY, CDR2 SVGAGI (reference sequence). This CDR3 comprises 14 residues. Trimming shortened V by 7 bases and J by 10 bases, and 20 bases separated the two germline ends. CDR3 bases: TGTGCCAGCACGGGGGTCATAGGGTCAGGGGAGCAGTTCTTC. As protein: CASTGVIGSGEQFF.

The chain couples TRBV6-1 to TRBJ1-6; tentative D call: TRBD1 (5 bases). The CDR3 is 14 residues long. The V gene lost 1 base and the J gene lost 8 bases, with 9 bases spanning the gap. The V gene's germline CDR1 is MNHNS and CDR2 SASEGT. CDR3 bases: TGTGCCAGCAGTGAAGTTAGGGGCTATTCACCCCTCCACTTT. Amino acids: CASSEVRGYSPLHF.

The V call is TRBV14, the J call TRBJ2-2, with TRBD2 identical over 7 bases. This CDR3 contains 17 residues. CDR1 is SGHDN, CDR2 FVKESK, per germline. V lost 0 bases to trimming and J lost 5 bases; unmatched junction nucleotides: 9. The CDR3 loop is CASSQDFGGLKTGELFF. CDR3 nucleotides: TGTGCCAGCAGCCAAGATTTCGGGGGGTTGAAAACCGGGGAGCTGTTTTTT.

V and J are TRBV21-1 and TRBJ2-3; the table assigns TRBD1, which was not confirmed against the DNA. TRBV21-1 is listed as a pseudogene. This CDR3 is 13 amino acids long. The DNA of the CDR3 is TGTGCCAGGGACAGGGTGGGCCACGATACGCAGTATTTT. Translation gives CARDRVGHDTQYF.

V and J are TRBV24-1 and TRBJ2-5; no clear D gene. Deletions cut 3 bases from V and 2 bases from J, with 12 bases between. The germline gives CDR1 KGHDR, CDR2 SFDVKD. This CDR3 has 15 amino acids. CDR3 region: CATSDAASGQETQYF. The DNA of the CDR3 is TGTGCCACCAGTGATGCGGCTAGTGGGCAAGAGACCCAGTACTTC.

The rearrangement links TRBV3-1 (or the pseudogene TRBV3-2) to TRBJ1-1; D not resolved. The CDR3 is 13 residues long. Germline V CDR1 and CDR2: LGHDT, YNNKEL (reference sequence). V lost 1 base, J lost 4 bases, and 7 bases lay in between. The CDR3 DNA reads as TGTGCCAGCAGCCAAGGCGGTCCCACTGAAGCTTTCTTT. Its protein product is CASSQGGPTEAFF.